This T cell receptor (beta chain) derives from a study of CD8+ T cells in alopecia areata. As the sequencing template, cDNA was produced by extracting RNA and reverse transcribing it. The protocol was immunoSEQ multiplex PCR, while the TCRdb copy is restricted to in-frame clones and leaves out a portion. Of around 140,000 clones detected, approximately 48% appear once; the ten largest clones hold around 19%. The CDR3 sequence is 14 residues long. The V end lost 1 base, the J end lost 5 bases, and 9 bases lay between the germline ends. Germline assignment: CDR1 LGHNA and CDR2 YSLEER. The TCR was taken from a human donor with alopecia areata. This chain uses TRBV4-3 with TRBJ2-1; possibly TRBD1 for D (6 bases). The sequencing used CD8+ T cells sorted from blood, collected at week 0. This chain's CDR3 is CASSQVGADNEQFF. The CDR3 region has the DNA TGCGCCAGCAGCCAAGTGGGGGCCGACAATGAGCAGTTCTTC.